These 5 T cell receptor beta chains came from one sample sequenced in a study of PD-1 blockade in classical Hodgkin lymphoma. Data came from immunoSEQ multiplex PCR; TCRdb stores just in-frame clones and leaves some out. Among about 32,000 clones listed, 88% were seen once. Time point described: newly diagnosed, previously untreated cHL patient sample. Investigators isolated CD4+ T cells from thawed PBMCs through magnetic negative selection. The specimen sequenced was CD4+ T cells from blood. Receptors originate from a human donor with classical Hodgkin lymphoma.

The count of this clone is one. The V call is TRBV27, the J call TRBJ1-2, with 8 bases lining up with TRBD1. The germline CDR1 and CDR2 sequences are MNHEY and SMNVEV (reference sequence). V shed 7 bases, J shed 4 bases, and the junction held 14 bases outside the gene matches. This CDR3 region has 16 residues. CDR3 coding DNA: TGTGCCAGCACCAGACTGACAGGGGACGGAAGCTATGGCTACACCTTC. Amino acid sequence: CASTRLTGDGSYGYTF.

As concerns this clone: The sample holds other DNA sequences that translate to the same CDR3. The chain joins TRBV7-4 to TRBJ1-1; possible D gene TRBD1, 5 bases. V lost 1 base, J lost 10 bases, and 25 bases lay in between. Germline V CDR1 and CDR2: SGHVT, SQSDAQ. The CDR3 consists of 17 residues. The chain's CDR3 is CASSLEPRGQGPRAAFF. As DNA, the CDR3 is TGTGCCAGCAGCTTAGAACCGAGGGGCCAAGGGCCCCGTGCAGCTTTCTTT.

Written as DNA, the CDR3 is TGTGCCAGCAGTCCCCAGTACAATGAGCAGTTCTTC. Encoded protein: CASSPQYNEQFF. The chain combines TRBV28 with TRBJ2-1; D gene ambiguous. Trimming cost V 5 bases and J 4 bases, with 6 bases left between them. Per the germline V gene, CDR1 is MDHEN and CDR2 is SYDVKM. CDR3 length: 12 amino acids. Together with reference TRBV28 and TRBJ2-1, the CDR3 gives the full variable domain: DVKVTQSSRYLVKRTGEKVFLECVQDMDHENMFWYRQDPGLGLRLIYFSYDVKMKEKGDIPEGYSVSREKKERFSLILESASTNQTSMYLCASSPQYNEQFFGPGTRLTVL.

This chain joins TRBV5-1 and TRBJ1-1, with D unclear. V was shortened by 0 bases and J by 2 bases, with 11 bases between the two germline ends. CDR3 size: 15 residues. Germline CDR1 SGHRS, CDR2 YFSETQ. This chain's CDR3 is CASSLVGVENTEAFF. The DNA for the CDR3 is TGCGCCAGCAGCTTGGTTGGTGTTGAAAACACTGAAGCTTTCTTT.

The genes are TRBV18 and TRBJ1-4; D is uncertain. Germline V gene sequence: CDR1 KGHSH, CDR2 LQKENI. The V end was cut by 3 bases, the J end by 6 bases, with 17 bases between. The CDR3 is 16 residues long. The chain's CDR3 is CASSPSVGSVDEKLFF. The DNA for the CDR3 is TGTGCCAGCTCACCCTCTGTTGGGAGCGTGGATGAAAAACTGTTTTTT. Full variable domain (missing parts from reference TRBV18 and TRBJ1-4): NAGVMQNPRHLVRRRGQEARLRCSPMKGHSHVYWYRQLPEEGLKFMVYLQKENIIDESGMPKERFSAEFPKEGPSILRIQQVVRGDSAAYFCASSPSVGSVDEKLFFGSGTQLSVL.